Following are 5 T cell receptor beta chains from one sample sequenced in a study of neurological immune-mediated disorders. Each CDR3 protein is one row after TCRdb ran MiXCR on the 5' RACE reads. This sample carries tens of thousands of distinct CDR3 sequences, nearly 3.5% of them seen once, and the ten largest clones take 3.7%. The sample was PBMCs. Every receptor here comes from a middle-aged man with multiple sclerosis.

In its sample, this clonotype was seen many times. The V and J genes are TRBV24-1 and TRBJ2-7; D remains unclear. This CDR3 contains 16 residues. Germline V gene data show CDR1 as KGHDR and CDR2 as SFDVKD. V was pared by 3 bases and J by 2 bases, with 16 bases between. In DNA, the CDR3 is TGTGCCACCAGTGATCAGATGACACATAACCCCTACGAGCAGTACTTC. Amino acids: CATSDQMTHNPYEQYF.

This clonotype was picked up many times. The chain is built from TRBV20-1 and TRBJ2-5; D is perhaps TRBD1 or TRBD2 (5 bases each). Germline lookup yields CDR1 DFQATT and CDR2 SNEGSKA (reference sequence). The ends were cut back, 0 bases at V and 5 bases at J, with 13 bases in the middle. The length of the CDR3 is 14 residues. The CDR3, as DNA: TGCAGTGCTAGAGACACCGGGACCGGGGAGACCCAGTACTTC. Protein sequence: CSARDTGTGETQYF.

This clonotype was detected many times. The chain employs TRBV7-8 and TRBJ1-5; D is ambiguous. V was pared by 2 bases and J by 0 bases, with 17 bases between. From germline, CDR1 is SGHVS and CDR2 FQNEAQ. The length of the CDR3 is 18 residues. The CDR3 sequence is CASSLLSAAIRSNQPQHF. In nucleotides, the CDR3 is TGTGCCAGCAGCTTATTGTCGGCGGCGATCCGTAGCAATCAGCCCCAGCATTTT.

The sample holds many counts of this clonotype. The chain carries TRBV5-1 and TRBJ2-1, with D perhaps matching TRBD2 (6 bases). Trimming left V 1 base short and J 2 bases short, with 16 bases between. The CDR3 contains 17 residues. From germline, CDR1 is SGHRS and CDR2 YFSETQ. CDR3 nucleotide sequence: TGCGCCAGCAGCTTGTTTCGGGAGAGTACCCCCTACAATGAGCAGTTCTTC. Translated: CASSLFRESTPYNEQFF.

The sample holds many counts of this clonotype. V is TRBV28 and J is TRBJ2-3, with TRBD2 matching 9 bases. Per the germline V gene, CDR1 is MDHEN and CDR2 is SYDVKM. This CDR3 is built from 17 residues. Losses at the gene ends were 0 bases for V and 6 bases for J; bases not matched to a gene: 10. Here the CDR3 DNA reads TGTGCCAGCAGTTTATGGGGGGCGGGAGGGCCACGGGATACGCAGTATTTT. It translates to CASSLWGAGGPRDTQYF. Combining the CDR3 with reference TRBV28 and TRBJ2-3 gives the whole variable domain DVKVTQSSRYLVKRTGEKVFLECVQDMDHENMFWYRQDPGLGLRLIYFSYDVKMKEKGDIPEGYSVSREKKERFSLILESASTNQTSMYLCASSLWGAGGPRDTQYFGPGTRLTVL.